These 8 T cell receptor beta chains were sequenced from one sample in a study of T cell clonality in common variable immunodeficiency. Here immunoSEQ multiplex PCR was the method, and the copy in TCRdb shows in-frame clones only, minus some. The sample holds some 30,000 clones, and no clone turns up only once. These receptors are not linked to any known antigen. Findings of the study overall: Fewer deletions and N-nucleotide insertions were reportedly seen in common variable immunodeficiency TCR beta sequences.

The source material was peripheral blood mononuclear cells. Receptors were obtained from a human donor with common variable immunodeficiency.

Comments on this clone: The read finishes 3 residues shy of the CDR3 end, and the germline J gene is used to complete it. This chain connects TRBV6-2 or TRBV6-3 to TRBJ2-4; 9 bases fit TRBD1. CDR1 is MNHEY and CDR2 is SVGEGT in the germline V gene. The trim removed 4 bases at V and 7 bases at J, leaving 8 bases unmatched. There are 15 residues in the CDR3. CDR3 DNA, as far as it was read: TGTGCCAGCAGTTCCGGGGGGACAGGGAGGAACATT. This sequence encodes CASSSGGTGRNI. The complete CDR3 protein is CASSSGGTGRNIQYF.

In this sample, this clone turned up a few times. The CDR3 end lies 3 residues beyond the end of the read and is filled in from the germline J gene. The chain uses TRBV2 and TRBJ2-7; TRBD2 agrees at 8 bases. CDR1 and CDR2 (germline): SNHLY, FYNNEI. The CDR3 covers 15 residues. Losses at the gene ends were 8 bases for V and 2 bases for J; bases not matched to a gene: 11. CDR3 residues: CASSKGAGVAYEQYF. The sequenced CDR3 bases are TGTGCCAGCTCGAAGGGAGCGGGGGTCGCCTACGAG. Looking up the rest from reference TRBV2 and TRBJ2-7 gives the full variable domain: EPEVTQTPSHQVTQMGQEVILRCVPISNHLYFYWYRQILGQKVEFLVSFYNNEISEKSEIFDDQFSVERPDGSNFTLKIRSTKLEDSAMYFCASSKGAGVAYEQYFGPGTRLTVT.

To note about this clone: The read terminates 3 residues ahead of where the CDR3 ends, so the germline J gene completes it. V is TRBV7-9 and J is TRBJ1-1; 10 bases match TRBD1. Unmatched junction bases numbered 8, after V lost 6 bases and J lost 7 bases. Germline V gene lookup returns CDR1 SEHNR and CDR2 FQNEAQ (reference sequence). This CDR3 has 14 amino acids. CDR3 DNA (partial): TGTGCCAGCAGACCGACAGGGGGCGGTAGTGAA. Translation gives CASRPTGGGSE. The whole CDR3 region reads CASRPTGGGSEAFF.

A word on this clone: Sequencing ends 3 residues short of the CDR3 end; the germline J gene provides the rest. The chain combines TRBV19 with TRBJ2-3; a weak D match, TRBD2 (6 bases). This CDR3 spans 15 amino acids. CDR1 is LNHDA and CDR2 is SQIVND in the germline V gene (reference sequence). Deletions cut 3 bases from V and 1 base from J, with 11 bases between. The DNA read from the CDR3 is TGTGCCAGTAGTATCTTCCCGGGGGGCACAGATACG. Translating gives CASSIFPGGTDT. The entire CDR3 protein is CASSIFPGGTDTQYF.

A note on this clone: The read terminates 3 residues before the CDR3 end, so the remaining end is supplied by the germline J gene. The rearrangement links TRBV30 to TRBJ1-2, with 7 nucleotides matching TRBD1. Trimming removed 2 bases from V and 0 bases from J; junction bases left unmatched: 6. CDR1 GTSNPN and CDR2 SVGIG come from the germline V gene (reference sequence). The CDR3 spans 15 residues. The CDR3 DNA, read in part, is TGTGCCTGGAGTCTTGGACAGGCGACTAACTATGGC. Translating gives CAWSLGQATNYG. The CDR3 as a whole reads CAWSLGQATNYGYTF.

This clone was detected a few times. Read data end 3 residues before the CDR3 end; the end is taken from the germline J gene. The chain uses TRBV2 and TRBJ1-2; 10 nucleotides line up with TRBD1. The junction had 7 bases not matched to a gene; V was cut back by 5 bases and J by 4 bases. The CDR3 loop spans 15 amino acids. Germline assignment: CDR1 SNHLY and CDR2 FYNNEI. The DNA read from the CDR3 is TGTGCCAGCAGTCTGGACAGGGGGAGCTTCTATGGC. This codes for CASSLDRGSFYG. The whole CDR3 is CASSLDRGSFYGYTF.

Points on this clone: The CDR3 end is not reached by the read, which stops 3 residues before it; the germline J gene fills it in. The chain joins TRBV19 to TRBJ1-1, with 9 bases that match TRBD1. J lost 1 base, V lost 5 bases, and 20 bases had no gene match. Germline loops: CDR1 LNHDA, CDR2 SQIVND (reference sequence). There are 20 residues in the CDR3. The CDR3 bases that were read are TGTGCCAGTAGTTCCTCTCAGTTCAGCGTGACAGGGGGGAGGAACACTGAA. This translates into CASSSSQFSVTGGRNTE. In full, the CDR3 reads CASSSSQFSVTGGRNTEAFF.

Only a few counts were recorded for this clone. The CDR3 DNA, read in part, is TGTGCCAGCAGTCCCCAGGGGACCTTTTCCGAG. This gives the protein CASSPQGTFSE. The whole CDR3 region reads CASSPQGTFSEQYF. V gene TRBV2 combines with J gene TRBJ2-7; D possibly corresponds to TRBD1 (6 bases). The missing CDR3 end, 3 residues past where the read stops, is filled in from the germline J gene. CDR3 length equals 14 residues. The V gene lost 5 bases and the J gene lost 6 bases, with 17 bases spanning the gap. The V gene's germline CDR1 is SNHLY and CDR2 FYNNEI.